The T cell receptor (beta chain) under discussion was sequenced for a study of cytomegalovirus exposure and HLA in healthy donors. The PCR had 60 Vbeta and 13 Jbeta primers. This table comes from immunoSEQ multiplex PCR, and its TCRdb copy is limited to in-frame clones, with some not included. The sample includes approximately 150,000 clones, just under 70% of them seen just once. V dropped 2 bases and J dropped 0 bases, with 6 bases sitting between them. Germline-derived CDR1 and CDR2 are SGHNT and YYREEE (reference sequence). This CDR3 is built from 13 residues. The sample taken for sequencing was PBMCs. The gene calls are TRBV5-4 and TRBJ2-7; D gene uncertain. The origin of this receptor is a man in his 60s in good health and CMV-seronegative. The CDR3 region has the DNA TGTGCCAGCAGCTTCTATCTCTCCTACGAGCAGTACTTC. Protein: CASSFYLSYEQYF.